A single sample gave rise to the 5 T cell receptor beta chains below, sequenced in a study of shared clonotypes between healthy human individuals. Method: immunoSEQ multiplex PCR; TCRdb's copy keeps in-frame clones and lacks some. The sample includes roughly 550,000 clones, around 95% of them seen just once. Naive CD8 cells were CD45RO-negative, positively selected for CCR7, excluding terminally differentiated effector memory CD45RA+ cells. The sample taken for sequencing was naive CD8+ T cells sorted from blood. These receptors all stem from a woman under 40 in good health.

The chain carries TRBV4-1 and TRBJ2-7; 7 nucleotides line up with TRBD2. This CDR3 is 15 amino acids long. Trimming removed 0 bases from V and 5 bases from J; junction bases left unmatched: 7. Germline loops: CDR1 MGHRA, CDR2 YSYEKL. This chain's CDR3 is CASSQDPAGVDEQYF. Written as DNA, the CDR3 is TGCGCCAGCAGCCAAGACCCCGCGGGAGTCGACGAGCAGTACTTC.

The chain links TRBV14 to TRBJ2-5; TRBD2 aligns across 12 bases. J lost 13 bases, V lost 3 bases, and 18 bases had no gene match. CDR1 and CDR2 from the germline V gene are SGHDN and FVKESK. The CDR3 length is 17 residues. Here the CDR3 reads CASSHIESSGRAHLPYF. The CDR3, as DNA: TGTGCCAGCAGCCATATCGAATCTAGCGGGAGGGCCCATCTCCCGTACTTC.

This chain links TRBV6-8 with TRBJ2-6; D perhaps matches TRBD1 (5 bases). Trimming shortened V by 5 bases and J by 0 bases, and 26 bases separated the two germline ends. The germline V gene has CDR1 MNHGY and CDR2 SAAAGT. The CDR3 loop spans 21 amino acids. The CDR3 region has the DNA TGTGCCAGCAGTCAGCTGACAGTTGGGCTCTTTTTTGGCTCTGGGGCCAACGTCCTGACTTTC. Translated, it gives CASSQLTVGLFFGSGANVLTF.

The chain joins TRBV11-3 to TRBJ2-7; 8 bases agree with TRBD1. CDR3 length: 15 residues. Trimming cost V 4 bases and J 2 bases; bases outside gene matches: 7. Germline lookup yields CDR1 SGHNT and CDR2 YENEEA. The CDR3 loop is CASSSGQGDTYEQYF. In DNA form, the CDR3 reads TGTGCCAGCAGCTCCGGACAGGGCGACACCTACGAGCAGTACTTC.

The chain employs TRBV19 and TRBJ1-2, with unresolved D. V was trimmed by 3 bases and J by 0 bases, leaving 5 bases between them. There are 13 residues in the CDR3. The germline CDR1 and CDR2 sequences are LNHDA and SQIVND (reference sequence). The CDR3 DNA reads TGTGCCAGTAGTATTTCTCCTAACTATGGCTACACCTTC. Protein sequence: CASSISPNYGYTF.